These 32 T cell receptor beta chains were all obtained from the same sample, sequenced in a study of blood T cell repertoires in COVID-19. This table comes from immunoSEQ multiplex PCR, and its TCRdb copy is limited to in-frame clones, with some not included. The sample carries fewer than 80,000 clones, about 88% recorded once. The specimen sequenced was peripheral blood. Receptor source: a human donor in a cohort sampled during active COVID-19.

The V call is TRBV13, the J call TRBJ1-2; D is perhaps TRBD1 (5 bases). This CDR3 is 14 amino acids long. Germline CDR1 and CDR2: PRHDT and FYEKMQ (reference sequence). Trimming pared 3 bases from V and 0 bases from J, leaving 8 bases between. The chain's CDR3 is CASSFTGTNYGYTF. CDR3 DNA sequence: TGTGCCAGCAGCTTCACAGGCACTAACTATGGCTACACCTTC.

The CDR3 region has the DNA TGTGCCAGCAGTTTAGGGGGGGGTCTTACCTACAATGAGCAGTTCTTC. It specifies CASSLGGGLTYNEQFF. This chain joins TRBV28 and TRBJ2-1, with 7 bases matching TRBD2. CDR1 is MDHEN and CDR2 is SYDVKM in the germline V gene. This CDR3 has 16 amino acids. Trimming removed 2 bases from V and 2 bases from J; junction bases left unmatched: 6. Full variable domain (outside the CDR3, taken from reference TRBV28 and TRBJ2-1): DVKVTQSSRYLVKRTGEKVFLECVQDMDHENMFWYRQDPGLGLRLIYFSYDVKMKEKGDIPEGYSVSREKKERFSLILESASTNQTSMYLCASSLGGGLTYNEQFFGPGTRLTVL.

This clone has only one observation. The gene calls are TRBV5-4 and TRBJ1-1; D gene unclear. Germline CDR1 SGHNT, CDR2 YYREEE (reference sequence). The CDR3 consists of 13 residues. V was pared by 0 bases and J by 4 bases, with 7 bases between. This CDR3 is CASSLGGSTEAFF. The CDR3 coding sequence is TGTGCCAGCAGCTTGGGCGGGAGCACTGAAGCTTTCTTT.

This chain connects TRBV5-4 to TRBJ1-1; 11 bases align to TRBD1. V was pared by 0 bases and J by 4 bases, with 2 bases of the junction left unmatched. The CDR3 totals 15 residues. Per the germline V gene, CDR1 is SGHNT and CDR2 is YYREEE (reference sequence). CDR3 sequence reads: CASSLGDRGGTEAFF. The CDR3 DNA sequence: TGTGCCAGCAGCTTGGGGGACAGGGGGGGCACTGAAGCTTTCTTT.

The chain links TRBV5-1 to TRBJ1-1; D remains ambiguous. The CDR3 has 16 residues. Germline V gene data show CDR1 as SGHRS and CDR2 as YFSETQ. Trimming left V 4 bases short and J 0 bases short, with 16 bases between. The CDR3 DNA is TGCGCCAGCAGCCGTACACGGGAAGTCATGAACACTGAAGCTTTCTTT. It is translated as CASSRTREVMNTEAFF.

The chain is built from TRBV5-6 and TRBJ1-2; the D is unclear. Germline V gene sequence: CDR1 SGHDT, CDR2 YYEEEE. V lost 0 bases and J 7 bases, leaving 7 bases between the germline ends. The CDR3 sequence is 12 residues long. CDR3 nucleotides: TGTGCCAGCAGCTTGGTAAATTCTGGCTACACCTTC. Its translation: CASSLVNSGYTF. Variable domain in full (rest from reference TRBV5-6 and TRBJ1-2): DAGVTQSPTHLIKTRGQQVTLRCSPKSGHDTVSWYQQALGQGPQFIFQYYEEEERQRGNFPDRFSGHQFPNYSSELNVNALLLGDSALYLCASSLVNSGYTFGSGTRLTVV.

The chain recombines TRBV9 with TRBJ2-2, with 12 positions matching TRBD2. Germline V CDR1 and CDR2: SGDLS, YYNGEE. The CDR3 consists of 16 residues. The junction had 6 bases not matched to a gene; V was cut back by 4 bases and J by 5 bases. The CDR3 region is CASSPRLAGATGELFF. As DNA, the CDR3 is TGTGCCAGCAGCCCCCGACTAGCGGGAGCAACCGGGGAGCTGTTTTTT.

The chain links TRBV5-1 to TRBJ1-4; D is ambiguous. The germline V gene encodes CDR1 SGHRS and CDR2 YFSETQ. This CDR3 has 15 amino acids. The ends were cut back, 4 bases at V and 2 bases at J, with 12 bases in the middle. The CDR3 reads CASSGGGNTNEKLFF. The CDR3 nucleotides read TGCGCCAGCAGCGGAGGTGGCAATACTAATGAAAAACTGTTTTTT.

The chain recombines TRBV6-5 with TRBJ1-2, with unresolved D. V was trimmed by 5 bases and J by 4 bases, leaving 17 bases between them. Germline CDR1 reads MNHEY; CDR2 reads SVGAGI. The CDR3 is made up of 15 amino acids. DNA for the CDR3: TGTGCCAGCAGTCTAACATGGGCGGGCGGCTATGGCTACACCTTC. This sequence encodes CASSLTWAGGYGYTF.

This chain links TRBV28 with TRBJ1-1; 9 bases line up with TRBD1. Germline V gene data show CDR1 as MDHEN and CDR2 as SYDVKM. The CDR3 loop spans 14 amino acids. Losses at the gene ends were 2 bases for V and 4 bases for J; bases not matched to a gene: 2. The CDR3, as DNA: TGTGCCAGCAGTTTAGGGACAGGGATCACTGAAGCTTTCTTT. It is translated as CASSLGTGITEAFF.

The chain combines TRBV13 with TRBJ2-3; 10 nucleotides agree with TRBD1. Germline V gene lookup returns CDR1 PRHDT and CDR2 FYEKMQ (reference sequence). The CDR3 is 17 amino acids. Trimming took 2 bases from V and 4 from J; bases not matched to a gene: 9. The CDR3 loop reads CASSLIWGGQGADTQYF. The CDR3 DNA reads TGTGCCAGCAGCTTAATTTGGGGAGGACAGGGGGCAGATACGCAGTATTTT.

This chain links TRBV5-6 with TRBJ2-5; maybe TRBD1 (6 bases). Germline assignment: CDR1 SGHDT and CDR2 YYEEEE. V lost 3 bases to trimming and J lost 0 bases, with 12 bases between them. The CDR3 covers 15 residues. CDR3 DNA sequence: TGTGCCAGCAGCTCTTCACAGGGCTACCAAGAGACCCAGTACTTC. This translates into CASSSSQGYQETQYF.

This chain joins TRBV5-1 and TRBJ2-7; TRBD1 matches at 10 bases. Per germline, CDR1 SGHRS and CDR2 YFSETQ. CDR3 size: 15 residues. The junction had 5 bases not matched to a gene; V was cut back by 0 bases and J by 5 bases. In DNA form, the CDR3 reads TGCGCCAGCAGCTTGGTAGGTGACAGGGGGCACGAGCAGTACTTC. Protein sequence: CASSLVGDRGHEQYF.

The rearrangement joins TRBV20-1 to TRBJ2-1, with 8 nucleotides matching TRBD2. Unmatched junction bases numbered 16, after V lost 3 bases and J lost 15 bases. CDR1 is DFQATT and CDR2 is SNEGSKA in the germline V gene (reference sequence). This CDR3 region has 14 residues. The CDR3 spells CSASDTTTGGRRFF. DNA for the CDR3: TGCAGTGCTAGTGACACAACAACGGGAGGGCGGCGGTTCTTC.

The chain couples TRBV5-4 to TRBJ1-1; D gene uncertain. The germline V gene encodes CDR1 SGHNT and CDR2 YYREEE (reference sequence). The CDR3 length is 15 residues. Deletions cut 0 bases from V and 3 bases from J, with 12 bases between. The CDR3 region has the DNA TGTGCCAGCAGCTTGGGAATGGGGAGGGACACTGAAGCTTTCTTT. Its translation is CASSLGMGRDTEAFF.

The rearrangement joins TRBV3-1 (or the pseudogene TRBV3-2) to TRBJ2-7, with TRBD1 matching over 10 bases. V lost 3 bases, J lost 3 bases, and 2 bases stayed unmatched. Germline V gene data show CDR1 as LGHDT and CDR2 as YNNKEL (reference sequence). The CDR3 contains 14 residues. CDR3 amino acids: CASSQGQGIYEQYF. Written as DNA, the CDR3 is TGTGCCAGCAGCCAGGGACAGGGGATCTACGAGCAGTACTTC.

The chain couples TRBV6-1 to TRBJ2-3; tentative D call: TRBD1 (6 bases). The V gene's germline CDR1 is MNHNS and CDR2 SASEGT. V lost 3 bases, J lost 2 bases, and 12 bases lay in between. CDR3 size: 15 residues. CDR3 sequence: CASSDLGGPTDTQYF. The CDR3 DNA sequence: TGTGCCAGCAGTGATCTAGGGGGACCCACAGATACGCAGTATTTT.

This clone appeared once. The chain employs TRBV6-5 and TRBJ1-3, with D possibly matching TRBD1 (5 bases). Trimming shortened V by 6 bases and J by 0 bases, and 12 bases separated the two germline ends. The CDR3 is made up of 15 amino acids. Per the germline V gene, CDR1 is MNHEY and CDR2 is SVGAGI. Here the CDR3 DNA reads TGTGCCAGCAGGGAGACAGCAAACTCTGGAAACACCATATATTTT. Amino acids: CASRETANSGNTIYF.

The chain employs TRBV24-1 and TRBJ2-2; 9 bases agree with TRBD2. The CDR3 sequence is 17 residues long. V was clipped by 3 bases and J by 4 bases; unmatched bases: 8. Germline V gene lookup returns CDR1 KGHDR and CDR2 SFDVKD. As DNA, the CDR3 is TGTGCCACCAGTGATCCTGCCGGGACTAGCCCCACCGGGGAGCTGTTTTTT. Its protein product is CATSDPAGTSPTGELFF.

V is TRBV5-1 and J is TRBJ2-2, with TRBD2 identical over 9 bases. J gave up 6 bases and V 6 bases, and 18 bases lay outside the gene matches. This CDR3 comprises 18 residues. Germline CDR1 reads SGHRS; CDR2 reads YFSETQ. CDR3 sequence (DNA): TGCGCCAGCACCATTGGACTTTGGCGGGAGGGCCGGTCCGGGGAGCTGTTTTTT. Translating gives CASTIGLWREGRSGELFF.

The gene calls are TRBV7-8 and TRBJ2-2; D is ambiguous. V dropped 7 bases and J dropped 5 bases, with 17 bases sitting between them. CDR1 and CDR2 (germline): SGHVS, FQNEAQ. This CDR3 comprises 15 residues. CDR3 sequence: CASNHGLVETGELFF. In DNA form, the CDR3 reads TGTGCCAGCAACCACGGTCTCGTGGAGACCGGGGAGCTGTTTTTT.

The V and J genes are TRBV28 and TRBJ1-2, with 8 bases lining up with TRBD1. Germline values: CDR1 MDHEN, CDR2 SYDVKM. The CDR3 runs to 14 residues. The junction had 6 bases not matched to a gene; V was cut back by 5 bases and J by 4 bases. The CDR3 region is CASSTDRGFYGYTF. CDR3 nucleotides: TGTGCCAGCAGTACAGACAGGGGTTTCTATGGCTACACCTTC.

The chain joins TRBV11-1 to TRBJ2-7; D possibly corresponds to TRBD2 (6 bases). The germline gives CDR1 SGHAT, CDR2 FQDESV (reference sequence). Trimming left V 0 bases short and J 4 bases short, with 13 bases between. There are 15 residues in the CDR3. For the CDR3, the DNA is TGTGCCAGCAGCTTAGCTTCCGGGAGTTTATACGAGCAGTACTTC. This translates into CASSLASGSLYEQYF.

Only a few counts were recorded for this clone. This chain links TRBV2 with TRBJ1-5; D call uncertain. The CDR3 is 14 amino acids. Germline V CDR1 and CDR2: SNHLY, FYNNEI. Trimming cost V 8 bases and J 5 bases, with 16 bases left between them. The CDR3 spells CASRTGSKDQPQHF. In DNA, the CDR3 is TGTGCCAGCCGGACGGGGTCGAAAGATCAGCCCCAGCATTTT.

The chain uses TRBV3-1 (or the pseudogene TRBV3-2) and TRBJ2-5; D may be TRBD2 (6 bases). Germline V gives CDR1 LGHDT, CDR2 YNNKEL (reference sequence). V lost 4 bases, J lost 3 bases, and 12 bases lay in between. The CDR3 loop spans 14 amino acids. CDR3 loop: CASSPRDSEETQYF. The CDR3 DNA sequence: TGTGCCAGCAGCCCCCGGGACTCTGAAGAGACCCAGTACTTC.

The V call is TRBV3-1 (or the pseudogene TRBV3-2), the J call TRBJ2-7; 7 nucleotides line up with TRBD1. Germline values: CDR1 LGHDT, CDR2 YNNKEL (reference sequence). This CDR3 spans 15 amino acids. V dropped 0 bases and J dropped 5; count of bases not matched to a gene: 7. This CDR3 is CASSQDLGGRDEQYF. CDR3 bases: TGTGCCAGCAGCCAAGACTTAGGGGGCCGGGACGAGCAGTACTTC.

The rearrangement links TRBV9 to TRBJ2-1, with 8 bases matching TRBD2. The CDR3 has 14 residues. Germline loops: CDR1 SGDLS, CDR2 YYNGEE. The junction had 6 bases not matched to a gene; V was cut back by 4 bases and J by 6 bases. CDR3 bases: TGTGCCAGCAGCCTCCAGCGGGGGCTCAATGAGCAGTTCTTC. The encoded protein is CASSLQRGLNEQFF.

The V gene is TRBV6-1, the J gene TRBJ2-2, with 9 bases identical to TRBD1. This CDR3 region has 16 residues. With V trimmed by 3 bases and J by 7 bases, 9 bases remained unmatched. Germline assignment: CDR1 MNHNS and CDR2 SASEGT. CDR3 bases: TGTGCCAGCAGTGAGTCCCGGGACAGGGTTTACGGGGAGCTGTTTTTT. It yields the protein CASSESRDRVYGELFF.

V usage is TRBV27 and J usage is TRBJ2-1, with D possibly TRBD1 on 6 matching bases. Trimming removed 0 bases from V and 5 bases from J, with 11 bases in between. Germline V gene sequence: CDR1 MNHEY, CDR2 SMNVEV (reference sequence). This CDR3 is built from 15 residues. CDR3 nucleotides: TGTGCCAGCAGTTTATCTGTCAGGGGAAACAATGAGCAGTTCTTC. It specifies CASSLSVRGNNEQFF.

This chain joins TRBV6-5 and TRBJ2-5; D gene unclear. V shed 7 bases and J shed 2 bases, with 14 bases lying between them. CDR3 length equals 14 residues. Germline values: CDR1 MNHEY, CDR2 SVGAGI. DNA for the CDR3: TGTGCCAGCACCGAACAGCCGGATCAAGAGACCCAGTACTTC. Translated, it gives CASTEQPDQETQYF.

V gene TRBV5-1 combines with J gene TRBJ2-7, with D tentatively TRBD1 (5 bases). CDR3 size: 14 residues. Germline assignment: CDR1 SGHRS and CDR2 YFSETQ. The germline V and J ends were trimmed by 2 bases and 3 bases, with 12 bases remaining between them. The chain's CDR3 is CASSLGQGFYEQYF. The CDR3 bases are TGCGCCAGCAGCTTAGGCCAGGGTTTCTACGAGCAGTACTTC.

The V call is TRBV30, the J call TRBJ2-5, with 7 bases lining up with TRBD1. The length of the CDR3 is 15 residues. The germline gives CDR1 GTSNPN, CDR2 SVGIG (reference sequence). The V segment lost 7 bases and the J segment 1 base; nucleotides outside the gene matches: 12. The CDR3, as DNA: TGTGCCTTGTTTCGGGCAGGGGGTCGCCAAGAGACCCAGTACTTC. This sequence encodes CALFRAGGRQETQYF.